This TCR beta chain derives from a study of T cell clonality in common variable immunodeficiency (dated by TCRdb to 2013 to 2016). This clone was seen at least ten times. Which antigen it targets is not known. The DNA ends 3 residues before the CDR3 does, and the rest of the CDR3 is filled in from the germline J gene. Equivalent amounts of genomic DNA from CVID and control samples were used as sequencing input. For every sample, a 60 bp segment covering the rearranged TCRbeta CDR3 region was amplified and then sequenced. The immunoSEQ assay, a bias-corrected multiplex PCR combined with high-throughput sequencing, was used for TCRbeta amplification. The original pipeline was this. Every unique nucleotide sequence counted as a clone and was annotated with V, D and J genes, copy number and frequency. Sequences were labeled productive if in frame, and non-productive if out of frame or containing stop codons. Clonality was calculated from Shannon's entropy as previously described. The predicted amino acid sequences of productive clones were used to derive mean CDR3 Kyte-Doolittle hydropathy. Hierarchical clustering of scaled V gene usage was performed with the R hclust function using Manhattan distance and complete linkage. Clone sharing by CDR3 amino acid sequence was assessed by resampling 12 repertoires per group over 100 rounds. The repertoires were searched for 70 published EBV-specific TCRbeta sequences and almost 250 published CMV-specific TCRbeta sequences. After two CVID samples that produced fewer than 10,000 sequences were dropped from the analysis, some 43 CVID repertoires remained. TCRdb re-hosts the immuneACCESS table, in-frame sequences only. Its copies lack some clones; in the studies checked, an unresolved V gene accounts for under half of them, and the cause for the rest is not known. The D gene and trimming were derived from the DNA, and the V and J assignments and clone size from that table. For this sample, 50,000 to 60,000 clones appear and none is a singleton. The ten largest clones capture over 0.8% of the sample.

Most CVID patients and most healthy controls were of Caucasian heritage. Heparinized peripheral whole blood samples of about 5 to 8 ml were collected from each donor. Genomic DNA from adults with common variable immune deficiency (CVID) and from healthy adult controls was used to sequence TCRbeta CDR3 repertoires. A total of roughly 22 healthy adult volunteers (approximately 12 female and ten or so male; age range roughly 23 to 70 years, mean age approximately 35) were included in the control group. Diluted blood was density-centrifuged over Hypaque 1077 or Ficoll-Paque to isolate peripheral blood mononuclear cells. Genomic DNA was extracted from unsorted mononuclear cells by Qiagen column purification or by a centrifugation-based method. Paper-wide results and their limitations: Healthy controls shared more TCRbeta clones with each other than CVID subjects shared among themselves (p < 0.0001). Increased TCRbeta clonality was found in CVID subjects compared with healthy controls (t-test p = 0.018), with the increase being most characteristic of about a third of subjects. Despite equal DNA input, controls averaged roughly 80,000 unique sequences per sample versus about 32,000 in CVID samples. Fewer deletions and N-nucleotide insertions were reportedly observed in CVID TCRbeta sequences, and highly modified clones with 13 or more V deletions were reportedly absent from CVID TCRbeta sequences. The authors noted that sequencing repertoires of T cell subpopulations would be needed to clarify what caused the increased clonality in CVID. Correlations of repertoire features with clinical complications were constrained by heterogeneity among patients within the CVID cohort.

V is shortened by 4 bases, J by 6 bases, and the region joining them spans 22 bases. From a lookup of the germline V gene, CDR1 and CDR2 are MDHEN and SYDVKM. The CDR3 spans 16 residues, from the cysteine through the phenylalanine. The 39 bases shown cover part of the CDR3, and their frame starts at base 1. The chain links TRBV28 with TRBJ2-7; TRBD2 might be the D gene, on 5 matching bases. Sequencing was carried out using peripheral blood mononuclear cells. The clonotype comes from a person between 18 and 75 years old in good health. CDR3 bases read: TGTGCCAGCAGTTCCCCCATTAGAGAGGGCAAGGCCGAG. It is translated as CASSSPIREGKAE. The CDR3 as a whole reads CASSSPIREGKAEQYF.